These 25 T cell receptor beta chains were sequenced from one sample in a study of CD8 T cells in ankylosing spondylitis. TCRdb used MiXCR to reprocess the 5' RACE reads, holding one entry per CDR3 protein. The sample lists 150,000 to 250,000 distinct CDR3 sequences; over 10% were seen once. The sample taken for sequencing was blood, either unsorted or a sorted T cell fraction (not recorded which). Source of these receptors: a male donor with ankylosing spondylitis or in good health (not recorded which).

As for this clonotype: Just one base apart from a much larger clone, this may be a read error. The V call is TRBV5-1, the J call TRBJ2-2, with D hard to call. Germline CDR1 and CDR2: SGHRS and YFSETQ. Between the trimmed V and J ends, which lost 3 bases and 1 base, there was a span of 10 bases. The CDR3 length is 15 residues. The CDR3 here is CASSSRWRNTGELFF. Here the CDR3 DNA reads TGCGCCAGCAGCTCCAGGTGGCGGAACACCGGGGAGCTGTTTTTT.

In its sample, this clonotype was seen a few times. This rearrangement joins TRBV24-1 to TRBJ2-1; D tentatively reads TRBD1 or TRBD2 (5 bases each). Germline V CDR1 and CDR2: KGHDR, SFDVKD. V lost 4 bases, J lost 4 bases, and 10 bases lay in between. The length of the CDR3 is 14 residues. CDR3 in DNA: TGTGCCACCAGTGAAGGGACGACTTACAATGAGCAGTTCTTC. Its translation: CATSEGTTYNEQFF.

This clonotype appeared a few times. The chain employs TRBV4-1 and TRBJ2-1, with a possible D match to TRBD2 (5 bases). The CDR3 contains 18 residues. The germline V gene has CDR1 MGHRA and CDR2 YSYEKL. V lost 0 bases, J lost 4 bases, and 19 bases lay in between. This chain's CDR3 is CASSQDGLYSQGYNEQFF. CDR3 coding DNA: TGCGCCAGCAGCCAAGACGGACTGTACTCTCAAGGGTACAATGAGCAGTTCTTC.

The J gene is TRBJ2-2, the V gene TRBV7-9; D remains unclear. The CDR3 contains 14 residues. Germline CDR1 is SEHNR and CDR2 is FQNEAQ (reference sequence). V was trimmed by 2 bases and J by 6 bases, leaving 10 bases between them. The CDR3, as DNA: TGTGCCAGCAGCTTATTATCAGGTGCCGGGGAGCTGTTTTTT. Translated: CASSLLSGAGELFF.

The rearrangement uses TRBV6-5 and TRBJ2-1; 7 positions agree with TRBD1. This CDR3 comprises 14 residues. Germline values: CDR1 MNHEY, CDR2 SVGAGI. The ends lost 3 bases at V and 6 bases at J; junction bases unmatched: 5. The CDR3 region has the DNA TGTGCCAGCAGTTATTGGACAGGTAGCAATGAGCAGTTCTTC. Translated, it gives CASSYWTGSNEQFF.

This clonotype has ten or more counts. The chain combines TRBV27 with TRBJ2-3; the match to TRBD2 covers 15 bases. The V segment lost 2 bases and the J segment 6 bases; nucleotides outside the gene matches: 0. Germline values: CDR1 MNHEY, CDR2 SMNVEV (reference sequence). The CDR3 is 15 amino acids. The CDR3 DNA follows: TGTGCCAGCAGTTTAGGGACTAGCGGGAGGGATACGCAGTATTTT. Its protein product is CASSLGTSGRDTQYF.

This clonotype has a count of ten or more. This chain uses TRBV10-3 with TRBJ2-1, with 13 bases matching TRBD2. Germline trimming cut 3 bases from V and 1 base from J; bases unmatched to any gene: 12. Germline CDR1 and CDR2: ENHRY and SYGVKD. The CDR3 spans 20 residues. The CDR3 sequence: CAISETGLAGDRVSYNEQFF. DNA of the CDR3: TGTGCCATCAGTGAAACCGGACTAGCGGGGGATCGGGTATCCTACAATGAGCAGTTCTTC.

This clonotype was observed at least ten times. The chain employs TRBV21-1 and TRBJ1-3. TRBV21-1 corresponds to a pseudogene. The CDR3 sequence is 15 residues long. The CDR3 DNA is TGTGCCTTTCGTGGGAGGTCTTTCTCTGGAAACACCATATATTTT. Its translation: CAFRGRSFSGNTIYF.

This clonotype was seen only a few times. This rearrangement joins TRBV9 to TRBJ1-2; a weak D match, TRBD1 (5 bases). Germline CDR1 SGDLS, CDR2 YYNGEE. The V gene lost 4 bases and the J gene lost 7 bases, with 14 bases spanning the gap. This CDR3 is built from 13 residues. CDR3 sequence reads: CASSPPTGGGYTF. DNA of the CDR3: TGTGCCAGCAGCCCCCCCACAGGCGGTGGCTACACCTTC.

This chain connects TRBV10-3 to TRBJ2-7; 10 bases fit TRBD2. The CDR3 extends over 17 amino acids. V dropped 0 bases and J dropped 3; count of bases not matched to a gene: 8. Germline CDR1 is ENHRY and CDR2 is SYGVKD. The CDR3 nucleotides are TGTGCCATCAGTGAGTCGTGGGCTAGCGGGAGTCTCTACGAGCAGTACTTC. It specifies CAISESWASGSLYEQYF.

V and J are TRBV2 and TRBJ2-7; D remains ambiguous. CDR3 length equals 18 residues. The V and J ends lost 4 bases and 0 bases respectively, with 22 bases between them. The germline V gene has CDR1 SNHLY and CDR2 FYNNEI. DNA for the CDR3: TGTGCCAGCAGTGTATCCCTCGAGGCTTTCGCCAGCTCCTACGAGCAGTACTTC. As protein: CASSVSLEAFASSYEQYF.

This clonotype was counted a few times. The V call is TRBV11-1, the J call TRBJ2-3; 8 positions agree with TRBD1. CDR1 is SGHAT, CDR2 FQDESV, per germline (reference sequence). CDR3 size: 17 residues. The trim removed 5 bases at V and 1 base at J, leaving 11 bases unmatched. For the CDR3, the DNA is TGTGCCAGCAGCCCTCCGACAGGGGCAATGGGCACAGATACGCAGTATTTT. Encoded protein: CASSPPTGAMGTDTQYF.

The chain recombines TRBV12-3 or TRBV12-4 with TRBJ2-5; possible D gene TRBD2, 7 bases. The CDR3 is made up of 14 amino acids. The V gene lost 7 bases and the J gene lost 0 bases, with 12 bases spanning the gap. The CDR3 protein is CASKRGGYQETQYF. DNA for the CDR3: TGTGCCAGCAAGAGGGGGGGCTACCAAGAGACCCAGTACTTC.

This chain links TRBV9 with TRBJ1-2; D unclear. Trimming cost V 4 bases and J 2 bases, with 6 bases left between them. The CDR3 spans 12 residues. The germline V gene has CDR1 SGDLS and CDR2 YYNGEE. This CDR3 reads CASSPPNYGYTF. The CDR3 region has the DNA TGTGCCAGCAGCCCCCCAAACTATGGCTACACCTTC. The whole variable domain, filled in from reference TRBV9 and TRBJ1-2, reads DSGVTQTPKHLITATGQRVTLRCSPRSGDLSVYWYQQSLDQGLQFLIQYYNGEERAKGNILERFSAQQFPDLHSELNLSSLELGDSALYFCASSPPNYGYTFGSGTRLTVV.

This clonotype was observed at least ten times. The rearrangement joins TRBV7-9 to TRBJ2-7; D is possibly TRBD2 (6 bases). Germline V gives CDR1 SEHNR, CDR2 FQNEAQ (reference sequence). The CDR3 length is 12 residues. Trimming stripped 4 bases from V and 7 bases from J, with 11 bases between. CDR3 in amino acids: CASSSQGLEQYF. CDR3 DNA: TGTGCCAGCAGCTCCCAGGGACTGGAGCAGTACTTC.

This clonotype showed up just a few times. The chain carries TRBV12-3 or TRBV12-4 and TRBJ2-1; D is possibly TRBD1 or TRBD2 (5 bases each). V lost 5 bases to trimming and J lost 4 bases, with 15 bases between them. This CDR3 has 15 amino acids. The CDR3 nucleotides are TGTGCCAGCAGTCTCGGGGCTAGCCCGTACAATGAGCAGTTCTTC. Translated, it gives CASSLGASPYNEQFF.

There are a few counts of this clonotype. The chain employs TRBV5-6 and TRBJ2-1; 15 positions agree with TRBD2. In germline, CDR1 is SGHDT, CDR2 YYEEEE. The CDR3 runs 16 residues. V was pared by 4 bases and J by 6 bases, with 5 bases of the junction left unmatched. Written as DNA, the CDR3 is TGTGCCAGCAGCCATGGACTAGCGGGGGGGGTCAATGAGCAGTTCTTC. Its protein is CASSHGLAGGVNEQFF.

This clonotype was seen a few times. The chain links TRBV3-1 to TRBJ2-3; D is perhaps TRBD2 (5 bases). The CDR3 is 14 amino acids. Looked up from germline, CDR1 is LGHDT and CDR2 is YNNKEL (reference sequence). The ends were cut back, 3 bases at V and 4 bases at J, with 11 bases in the middle. The CDR3 region has the DNA TGTGCCAGCAGCCACCCGGGGTATGCAGATACGCAGTATTTT. Encoded protein: CASSHPGYADTQYF.

V gene TRBV20-1 combines with J gene TRBJ2-3; D gene uncertain. Germline CDR1 and CDR2: DFQATT and SNEGSKA (reference sequence). V lost 0 bases, J lost 0 bases, and 10 bases lay in between. This CDR3 comprises 15 residues. CDR3 nucleotides: TGCAGTGCTAGAGATCGGGCCGAGAGCACAGATACGCAGTATTTT. Translated: CSARDRAESTDTQYF.

This clonotype was found a few times. The rearrangement joins TRBV5-5 to TRBJ2-2, with D unclear. Germline V gives CDR1 SGHKS, CDR2 YYEKEE (reference sequence). V lost 7 bases, J lost 5 bases, and 9 bases lay in between. The CDR3 loop spans 12 amino acids. The DNA for the CDR3 is TGTGCCAGCCGTGACGGGACCGGGGAGCTGTTTTTT. Its protein product is CASRDGTGELFF.

In this sample, this clonotype turned up a few times. The chain links TRBV30 to TRBJ1-2; TRBD1 matches at 9 bases. This CDR3 has 15 amino acids. Germline V lookup: CDR1 GTSNPN, CDR2 SVGIG (reference sequence). V lost 8 bases, J lost 8 bases, and 18 bases stayed unmatched. The CDR3 spells CALYPGTGLVNGYTF. CDR3 nucleotide sequence: TGTGCCCTCTACCCCGGGACAGGGCTGGTGAACGGCTACACCTTC.

This clonotype turned up a few times. The V gene is TRBV5-1, the J gene TRBJ2-1; D gene uncertain. V lost 0 bases and J lost 7, with 17 bases in between. In germline, CDR1 is SGHRS, CDR2 YFSETQ. The CDR3 is 16 residues long. This CDR3 reads CASSLGFNGQLNEQFF. CDR3 coding DNA: TGCGCCAGCAGCTTGGGTTTCAATGGGCAGCTGAATGAGCAGTTCTTC.

This clonotype has only a few counts. The rearrangement links TRBV18 to TRBJ2-7; 10 positions match TRBD2. CDR3 length: 15 residues. V lost 4 bases to trimming and J lost 3 bases; unmatched junction nucleotides: 6. The V gene's germline CDR1 is KGHSH and CDR2 LQKENI. The DNA for the CDR3 is TGTGCCAGCTCACTTCTAGCGGGAGAGGTCTACGAGCAGTACTTC. It encodes CASSLLAGEVYEQYF.

The V gene is TRBV3-1, the J gene TRBJ2-5; no firm D call. CDR3 length: 16 residues. The V end was cut by 0 bases, the J end by 0 bases, with 11 bases between. CDR1 and CDR2 from the germline V gene are LGHDT and YNNKEL (reference sequence). CDR3 in amino acids: CASSQDVGGYQETQYF. The CDR3 bases are TGTGCCAGCAGCCAAGATGTGGGCGGCTACCAAGAGACCCAGTACTTC.

Many counts were recorded for this clonotype. This rearrangement joins TRBV5-1 to TRBJ1-1; 8 bases line up with TRBD1. CDR1 SGHRS and CDR2 YFSETQ come from the germline V gene. The junction had 2 bases not matched to a gene; V was cut back by 2 bases and J by 5 bases. This CDR3 comprises 13 residues. CDR3 amino acids: CASSFRGQTEAFF. The DNA of the CDR3 is TGCGCCAGCAGCTTCAGGGGGCAGACTGAAGCTTTCTTT.